This T cell receptor (beta chain) was observed in a study of long-term antiretroviral therapy in people with HIV. V was clipped by 5 bases and J by 0 bases, with 14 bases between them. Germline CDR1 is SGHNT and CDR2 is YENEEA. The CDR3 spans 16 residues. Runs used v3.0 of the immunoSEQ assay and were done at survey level. Repertoires were generated with immunoSEQ multiplex PCR, while TCRdb's copy carries only in-frame clones and drops some. The data hold about 7,200 clones, with about 74% observed a single time. The J gene is TRBJ2-1, the V gene TRBV11-3, with D perhaps given as TRBD1 or TRBD2 (5 bases each). This TCR came from a man aged 40-55 years with HIV. The sequencing used unsorted PBMCs, collected approximately 11 months before starting antiretroviral therapy. CDR3 region: CASSGRDAGSYNEQFF. As DNA, the CDR3 is TGTGCCAGCAGCGGAAGGGACGCGGGCTCCTACAATGAGCAGTTCTTC.